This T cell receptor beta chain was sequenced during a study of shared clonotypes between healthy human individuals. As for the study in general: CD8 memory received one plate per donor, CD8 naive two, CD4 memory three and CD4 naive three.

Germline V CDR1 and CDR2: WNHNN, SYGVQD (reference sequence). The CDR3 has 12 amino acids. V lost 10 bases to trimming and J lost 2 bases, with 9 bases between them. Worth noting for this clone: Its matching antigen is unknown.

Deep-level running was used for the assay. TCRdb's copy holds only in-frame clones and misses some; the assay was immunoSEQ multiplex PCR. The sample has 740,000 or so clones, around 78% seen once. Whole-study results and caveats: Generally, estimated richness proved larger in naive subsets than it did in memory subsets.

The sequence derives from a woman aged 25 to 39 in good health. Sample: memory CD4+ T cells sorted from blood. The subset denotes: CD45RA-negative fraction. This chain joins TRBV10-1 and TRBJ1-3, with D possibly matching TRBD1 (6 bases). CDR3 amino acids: CAITGTGNTIYF. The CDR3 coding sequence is TGCGCCATCACAGGGACTGGAAACACCATATATTTT.